This T cell receptor beta chain was captured in a study of T cells in Graves' hyperthyroidism and ophthalmopathy. This clonotype showed up many times. Ophthalmopathy cases met thresholds of Clinical Activity Score at least 3, NOSPECS grade at least 4 and duration under 3 months. Every diagnosis used clinical symptoms, serum thyroxine and TRAb, thyroid ultrasound and orbital computed tomography. 10 ml fresh peripheral blood yielded the PBMCs. Amplified regions were TCR beta CDR3 sequences from RNA transcripts. A set of HTBI primers served as the primers for a first-round RT-PCR of the TCR CDR3. TCRdb fed the multiplex PCR reads into MiXCR, producing one record per CDR3 protein. Among roughly 550,000 distinct CDR3 sequences, more than 15% were seen once, and the ten largest hold about 29%. CDR3 length equals 14 residues. From germline, CDR1 is SGHAT and CDR2 FQNNGV. J lost 7 bases, V lost 10 bases, and 9 bases had no gene match.

What was sequenced was blood. This sequence originates from a woman in her 30s with Graves' ophthalmopathy. The rearrangement links TRBV11-2 to TRBJ2-2; 10 bases match TRBD1. CDR3 sequence: CATPNGTGVGELFF. The CDR3 nucleotides are TGTGCCACCCCCAACGGGACAGGGGTCGGGGAGCTGTTTTTT.